One sample yielded the 8 T cell receptor beta chains listed below, sequenced in a study of tumor-infiltrating lymphocytes in primary liver carcinoma. Total RNA (approximately 450 ng) served as template for TCR beta cDNA synthesis primed by a constant-region primer. Modified slightly, ARM-PCR produced TCR beta libraries over three nested multiplex PCR rounds. Amplification in the first two PCR rounds was performed using TRBV1-TRBV30 forward primers and a C-beta reverse primer for 10 cycles each. TCRdb processed the multiplex PCR reads anew with MiXCR; each CDR3 protein has one entry. The sample holds roughly 200,000 distinct CDR3 sequences, approximately 80% seen once. Unsorted bulk tissue, roughly 19-34 mg of it, served as the source for co-extraction of RNA and DNA. Sequenced material: tumor tissue from primary liver carcinoma. The receptors were gathered from a man in his forties or fifties with primary liver carcinoma and hepatitis B virus infection.

As to this clonotype: A read error may be the cause here, since a much bigger clone is one base away. The CDR3 nucleotides read TGTGCCAGCAGCCCTCGGAGTTCCTACAAAGAGCAGTTCTTC. It translates to CASSPRSSYKEQFF. The rearrangement links TRBV28 to TRBJ2-1; no definite D call. Germline-derived CDR1 and CDR2 are MDHEN and SYDVKM. The CDR3 has 14 amino acids.

Of note for this clonotype: With a much larger clone just one base away, this may be a read error. The rearrangement joins TRBV7-9 to TRBJ1-1; no clear D gene. Looked up from germline, CDR1 is SEHNR and CDR2 is FQNEAQ (reference sequence). CDR3 length: 12 residues. CDR3 sequence reads: CVSSLQNTEAFF. The DNA for the CDR3 is TGTGTCAGCAGCTTACAGAACACTGAAGCTTTCTTT.

The chain links TRBV5-1 to TRBJ2-7; D possibly corresponds to TRBD2 (5 bases). Germline CDR1 and CDR2: SGHRS and YFSETQ. The CDR3 sequence is 13 residues long. The V gene lost 9 bases and the J gene lost 4 bases, with 17 bases spanning the gap. CDR3: CANTEPTSYEQYF. The CDR3 nucleotides read TGCGCCAACACGGAACCTACTAGTTACGAGCAGTACTTC.

The chain is built from TRBV5-1 and TRBJ1-1; D gene uncertain. The ends were cut back, 1 base at V and 0 bases at J, with 7 bases in the middle. The germline CDR1 and CDR2 sequences are SGHRS and YFSETQ. The CDR3 sequence is 14 residues long. CDR3 in DNA: TGCGCCAGCAGCTTGTACGGTATGAACACTGAAGCTTTCTTT. Protein sequence: CASSLYGMNTEAFF.

The rearrangement uses TRBV6-1 and TRBJ2-5, with TRBD1 as a possible D gene (6 bases). CDR3 size: 15 residues. V was cut by 2 bases and J by 0 bases, with 10 bases left in between. Germline V gene data show CDR1 as MNHNS and CDR2 as SASEGT. Here the CDR3 reads CASSEIAGDQETQYF. The CDR3 DNA follows: TGTGCCAGCAGTGAAATAGCAGGGGACCAAGAGACCCAGTACTTC.

This clonotype was recorded many times. The chain joins TRBV28 to TRBJ1-1; D might be TRBD1 (5 bases). This CDR3 is built from 12 residues. CDR1 and CDR2 (germline): MDHEN, SYDVKM. The V end lost 8 bases, the J end lost 2 bases, and 9 bases lay between the germline ends. This chain's CDR3 is CASRTGNTEAFF. CDR3 DNA: TGTGCCAGCCGTACAGGCAACACTGAAGCTTTCTTT.

In the case of this clonotype: The CDR3 does not end in the conserved phenylalanine or tryptophan, so this is likely a read error. The DNA is left out, because the CDR3 cannot be placed on it with certainty; the CDR3 is given as TCRdb lists it. This chain joins TRBV11-2 and TRBJ2-3; the table's D call, TRBD1, was not checked against the DNA. The CDR3 extends over 14 residues, inclusive of both ends. Germline-derived CDR1 and CDR2 are SGHAT and FQNNGV. CDR3 residues: CGSSLKRQGDMHYL.

Remarks on this clonotype: At one end the junction does not follow the germline gene, possibly because of a read error. This rearrangement joins TRBV6-1 to TRBJ2-3; 7 bases align to TRBD2. Germline CDR1 reads MNHNS; CDR2 reads SASEGT. This CDR3 spans 14 amino acids. The CDR3 nucleotides read TGTGCCAGCAGCGAAGGCGGGAGCTCAGATATACAGTATTTT. Translated, it gives CASSEGGSSDIQYF.